This paragraph reports one TCR beta chain. PCR amplification relied on 60 Vbeta primers (plus 13 Jbeta primers). Sequencing was performed with immunoSEQ multiplex PCR; in TCRdb, only in-frame clones are kept and a portion is missing. This sample yields over 15,000 clones, of which 84% are seen a single time; about a fifth belongs to the top ten. This specimen belongs to a study of cytomegalovirus exposure and HLA in healthy donors. V lost 5 bases and J lost 7; bases outside the gene matches: 4. CDR3 length: 13 residues. Germline-derived CDR1 and CDR2 are SGHVS and FNYEAQ. Material for sequencing was PBMCs. The chain joins TRBV7-6 to TRBJ1-2; 10 bases are shared with TRBD1. This sequence originates from a human donor in good health. The CDR3 reads CASSQGQGFGYTF. The CDR3 bases are TGTGCCAGCAGCCAGGGACAGGGGTTTGGCTACACCTTC.